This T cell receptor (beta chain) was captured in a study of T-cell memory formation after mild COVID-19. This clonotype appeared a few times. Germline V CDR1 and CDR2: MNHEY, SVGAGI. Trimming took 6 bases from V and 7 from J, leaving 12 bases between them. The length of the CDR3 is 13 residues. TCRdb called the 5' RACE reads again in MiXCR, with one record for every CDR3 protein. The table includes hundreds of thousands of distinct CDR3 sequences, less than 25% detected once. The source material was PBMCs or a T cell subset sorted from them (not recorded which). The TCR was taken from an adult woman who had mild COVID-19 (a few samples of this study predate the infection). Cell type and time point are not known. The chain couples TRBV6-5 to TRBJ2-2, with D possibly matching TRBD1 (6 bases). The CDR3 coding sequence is TGTGCCAGCAGAAGGGGGAAGGGCGGGGAGCTGTTTTTT. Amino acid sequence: CASRRGKGGELFF.